The clone carrying this TCR beta chain showed up just once. This sample is drawn from a study of PD-L1 blockade in urothelial cancer. With 6 bases clipped from V and 1 base from J, the junction kept 8 bases outside the gene matches. The CDR3 runs 15 residues. Per the germline V gene, CDR1 is MDHEN and CDR2 is SYDVKM. Regarding time point: pretreatment peripheral blood. Repertoires were generated with immunoSEQ multiplex PCR, while TCRdb's copy carries only in-frame clones and drops some. The sample includes tens of thousands of clones, 90% of them seen just once. The TCR originated in a man between 60 and 75 years old with urothelial cancer. Material: PBMCs, obtained around atezolizumab (anti-PD-L1) treatment. V and J are TRBV28 and TRBJ1-2; 7 bases are shared with TRBD1. The CDR3 DNA reads TGTGCCAGCAGACAGGGGCCGGTGGGTAACTATGGCTACACCTTC. Its protein product is CASRQGPVGNYGYTF.